A selection of T cell receptor beta chains follows, all from one sample in a study of blood T cell repertoires in COVID-19. Profiling relied on immunoSEQ multiplex PCR, and the TCRdb table lists in-frame clones only, not all of them. This sample has about 200,000 clones, with roughly 80% found just once. Sequenced: peripheral blood. The receptor set was obtained from a woman over 75 with acute or convalescent COVID-19. The CDR3 runs from the conserved cysteine through the conserved F or W. Fields, in order: J gene, V gene, D gene, clone size, CDR3 protein, CDR3 DNA. A D gene is named only where the DNA matches it firmly. Not all rows give a size; the values are once, few, many and, for expanded clones, a class.

TRBJ2-5 TRBV6-2/TRBV6-3 NA NA CASSYERATQYF TGTGCCAGCAGTTACGAGCGGGCGACCCAGTACTTC
TRBJ1-1 TRBV7-9 NA NA CASSLGAGRTEAFF TGTGCCAGCAGCTTAGGGGCGGGGAGGACTGAAGCTTTCTTT
TRBJ1-3 TRBV5-8 NA NA CASGSQFLSSGNTIYF TGTGCCAGCGGATCACAGTTCCTAAGCTCTGGAAACACCATATATTTT
TRBJ1-1 TRBV15 NA NA CATSRDRGDGAEAFF TGTGCCACCAGCAGAGATAGGGGTGATGGGGCTGAAGCTTTCTTT
TRBJ2-5 TRBV7-2 NA NA CASSLGLLVETQYF TGTGCCAGCAGCTTAGGACTCTTGGTGGAGACCCAGTACTTC
TRBJ1-5 TRBV15 NA NA CATSPGGGMYQPQHF TGTGCCACCAGCCCGGGCGGAGGAATGTATCAGCCCCAGCATTTT
TRBJ1-1 TRBV5-4 NA NA CASSLVTNTEAFF TGTGCCAGCAGCTTGGTTACAAACACTGAAGCTTTCTTT
TRBJ2-7 TRBV6-2/TRBV6-3 NA NA CASSYRGAEQYF TGTGCCAGCAGTTACCGGGGGGCCGAGCAGTACTTC
TRBJ2-7 TRBV27 NA NA CASSAGFSYEQYF TGTGCCAGCAGTGCAGGGTTCTCCTACGAGCAGTACTTC
TRBJ1-2 TRBV3-1/TRBV3-2 NA NA CASSQDPGWNGYTF TGTGCCAGCAGCCAAGACCCGGGGTGGAATGGCTACACCTTC
TRBJ2-3 TRBV19 NA NA CASSRNLGGSSTDTQYF TGTGCCAGTAGTAGGAATTTAGGGGGATCTAGCACAGATACGCAGTATTTT
TRBJ2-2 TRBV5-8 TRBD1 once CASDRENTGELFF TGTGCCAGTGACAGGGAGAACACCGGGGAGCTGTTTTTT
TRBJ1-2 TRBV25-1 TRBD1 NA CASSLTTGVVYGYTF TGTGCCAGCAGCCTAACGACAGGGGTGGTCTATGGCTACACCTTC
TRBJ2-5 TRBV6-2/TRBV6-3 NA once CASSQSVPGETQYF TGTGCCAGCAGCCAATCAGTACCAGGGGAGACCCAGTACTTC
TRBJ1-5 TRBV27 TRBD1 NA CASSTQGWGDQPQHF TGTGCCAGCAGTACACAGGGGTGGGGCGATCAGCCCCAGCATTTT
TRBJ1-5 TRBV3-1/TRBV3-2 NA NA CASSQGLNQPQHF TGTGCCAGCAGCCAAGGGCTCAATCAGCCCCAGCATTTT
TRBJ1-1 TRBV6-5 NA once CASSSRTSRAEAFF TGTGCCAGCAGTTCGAGGACATCAAGGGCAGAAGCTTTCTTT
TRBJ2-5 TRBV30 TRBD2 NA CAWSAGLAGREETQYF TGTGCCTGGAGCGCGGGACTAGCGGGGAGGGAAGAGACCCAGTACTTC
TRBJ1-5 TRBV19 NA NA CASSMGAGIQPQHF TGTGCCAGTAGTATGGGGGCAGGGATTCAGCCCCAGCATTTT
TRBJ2-5 TRBV3-1/TRBV3-2 TRBD2 NA CASSLSGRAETQYF TGTGCCAGCAGCCTTAGCGGGAGGGCCGAGACCCAGTACTTC
TRBJ1-3 TRBV5-1 TRBD1 NA CASSRDRLPGNTIYF TGCGCCAGCAGCCGGGACAGGCTCCCTGGAAACACCATATATTTT
TRBJ1-1 TRBV6-5 NA NA CASSYGSGATEAFF TGTGCCAGCAGTTACGGGTCAGGGGCGACTGAAGCTTTCTTT
TRBJ1-1 TRBV6-5 NA NA CASRTLGGKTEAFF TGTGCCAGCAGGACCCTGGGGGGAAAGACTGAAGCTTTCTTT
TRBJ1-1 TRBV7-8 NA NA CASSLREGVNTEAFF TGTGCCAGCAGCTTAAGGGAAGGGGTGAACACTGAAGCTTTCTTT
TRBJ2-3 TRBV6-2/TRBV6-3 TRBD2 NA CASSPRLAGGPDTQYF TGTGCCAGCAGCCCACGACTAGCGGGAGGGCCAGATACGCAGTATTTT
TRBJ2-7 TRBV7-2 NA NA CASSLSVTYEQYF TGTGCCAGCAGCTTATCCGTTACCTACGAGCAGTACTTC
TRBJ2-6 TRBV19 NA NA CASSIAGDLTF TGTGCCAGTAGTATAGCAGGGGACCTGACTTTC
TRBJ2-5 TRBV4-1 TRBD2 few CASSQAGGSGETQYF TGCGCCAGCAGCCAAGCTGGCGGGAGCGGGGAGACCCAGTACTTC
TRBJ2-3 TRBV9 NA NA CASSVMVGGSTDTQYF TGTGCCAGCAGCGTAATGGTTGGGGGCAGCACAGATACGCAGTATTTT
TRBJ1-1 TRBV9 TRBD1 few CASSPRQGAHTEAFF TGTGCCAGCAGCCCCCGACAGGGGGCTCATACTGAAGCTTTCTTT
TRBJ2-2 TRBV6-2/TRBV6-3 TRBD2 NA CASSYFLAGGSNTGELFF TGTGCCAGCAGTTACTTTCTAGCGGGGGGGTCGAACACCGGGGAGCTGTTTTTT
TRBJ1-1 TRBV5-4 TRBD1 NA CASSPQDRGSEAFF TGTGCCAGCAGCCCACAGGACAGGGGATCCGAAGCTTTCTTT